A selection of T cell receptor beta chains follows, all from one sample in a study of T cells in Graves' hyperthyroidism and ophthalmopathy. TCRdb independently ran MiXCR on the multiplex PCR reads; one entry per CDR3 protein. The table lists 350,000 or so distinct CDR3 sequences, 17% of them singletons. Sequenced material: blood. These receptor sequences come from a woman aged 25 to 39 with Graves' hyperthyroidism that later progressed to Graves' ophthalmopathy. Each CDR3 is given with its conserved first and last residue. A D gene is named only where the DNA matches it firmly. Where a row states a size, it is once, few, many or the class of an expanded clone; other rows omit it.

abundance	v_gene	j_gene	d_gene	CDR3aa	CDR3nt
.	TRBV7-2	TRBJ2-7	TRBD2	CASSPGLAGLVQYF	TGTGCCAGCAGCCCGGGACTAGCGGGCCTCGTGCAGTACTTC
many	TRBV27	TRBJ1-6	TRBD1	CASSMRTTGRDSPLHF	TGTGCCAGCAGTATGCGCACGACAGGGAGGGATTCACCCCTCCACTTT
many	TRBV12-3/TRBV12-4	TRBJ1-2	TRBD1	CASRPEGQGGGYTF	TGTGCCAGCAGGCCAGAGGGACAGGGAGGCGGCTACACCTTC
.	TRBV5-1	TRBJ2-2	TRBD1	CASSLARTGYTGELFF	TGCGCCAGCAGCTTGGCAAGGACAGGATACACCGGGGAGCTGTTTTTT
.	TRBV6-1	TRBJ2-7	.	CASRGRTYYEQYF	TGTGCCAGCAGGGGAAGGACTTACTACGAGCAGTACTTC
many	TRBV2	TRBJ2-7	.	CASRADSAYEQYF	TGTGCCAGCAGGGCGGACAGTGCCTACGAGCAGTACTTC
many	TRBV30	TRBJ2-1	TRBD1	CAWSVPPRQGGNNEQFF	TGTGCCTGGAGTGTACCCCCCCGACAGGGGGGGAACAATGAGCAGTTCTTC
.	TRBV5-1	TRBJ2-7	TRBD2	CASSLGPRGERSYEQYF	TGCGCCAGCAGCTTGGGACCCCGGGGGGAGAGGTCTTACGAGCAGTACTTC
many	TRBV7-2	TRBJ1-1	.	CASSGRWGEAFF	TGTGCCAGCAGCGGGAGGTGGGGGGAAGCTTTCTTT
.	TRBV20-1	TRBJ2-4	TRBD1	CSAPGQLKNIQYF	TGCAGTGCTCCGGGACAGTTAAAAAACATTCAGTACTTC
many	TRBV6-1	TRBJ2-7	.	CASSEGPQGLAAYYEQYF	TGTGCCAGCAGTGAAGGCCCCCAGGGGCTAGCGGCTTACTACGAGCAGTACTTC
few	TRBV5-6	TRBJ2-7	.	CASSLKVYEQYF	TGTGCCAGCAGCTTGAAAGTTTACGAGCAGTACTTC
.	TRBV2	TRBJ1-5	TRBD1	CATSDSRQGAWQPQHF	TGTGCCACCAGTGATTCTCGCCAGGGGGCATGGCAGCCCCAGCATTTT
few	TRBV29-1	TRBJ2-5	TRBD2	CSVGDRLAGVQETQYF	TGCAGCGTTGGAGACAGACTAGCGGGGGTACAAGAGACCCAGTACTTC
few	TRBV5-1	TRBJ1-1	.	CASSRVTGTEAFF	TGCGCCAGCAGCCGGGTTACGGGCACTGAAGCTTTCTTT
many	TRBV11-2	TRBJ2-2	TRBD1	CASSPRGQASGELFF	TGTGCCAGCAGCCCCCGCGGACAGGCCTCCGGGGAGCTGTTTTTT
many	TRBV6-1	TRBJ1-2	.	CASSGLGTLYGYTF	TGTGCCAGCAGTGGCCTCGGAACTCTCTATGGCTACACCTTC
.	TRBV12-3/TRBV12-4	TRBJ2-1	.	CASSQAPGQDNNEQFF	TGTGCCAGCAGTCAAGCGCCGGGACAAGATAACAATGAGCAGTTCTTC
few	TRBV18	TRBJ2-7	.	CASSSNEEAGFPYEQYF	TGTGCCAGCTCATCCAACGAGGAGGCAGGGTTTCCCTACGAGCAGTACTTC
many	TRBV12-3/TRBV12-4	TRBJ2-1	.	CASSRFIEYNEQFF	TGTGCCAGCAGCCGGTTTATAGAATACAATGAGCAGTTCTTC
many	TRBV27	TRBJ2-7	TRBD2	CASSLGLAGGPGSYEQYF	TGTGCCAGCAGTTTGGGACTAGCGGGAGGGCCCGGGTCCTACGAGCAGTACTTC
.	TRBV28	TRBJ1-4	.	CASSSGGSGTNEKLFF	TGTGCCAGCTCCTCGGGGGGGTCTGGAACTAATGAAAAACTGTTTTTT
many	TRBV18	TRBJ1-6	.	CASSPRGDDSPLHF	TGTGCCAGCTCACCCCGAGGGGACGATTCACCCCTCCACTTT
.	TRBV30	TRBJ1-5	.	CAWSEVDSPNQPQHF	TGTGCCTGGAGCGAAGTAGACAGCCCTAATCAGCCCCAGCATTTT
many	TRBV28	TRBJ1-1	.	CASSLGQTEAFF	TGTGCCAGCAGTTTAGGACAGACTGAAGCTTTCTTT
few	TRBV28	TRBJ2-1	.	CASSFRTRGRGIGDEQFF	TGTGCCAGCAGTTTTCGGACCCGGGGCAGGGGTATCGGGGATGAGCAGTTCTTC
few	TRBV29-1	TRBJ1-1	.	CSVEDSGSNTEAFF	TGCAGCGTTGAAGATTCCGGGTCGAACACTGAAGCTTTCTTT
many	TRBV11-2	TRBJ2-1	.	CASSPRGREIGNEQFF	TGTGCCAGCAGCCCGAGGGGGCGGGAGATCGGCAATGAGCAGTTCTTC
.	TRBV29-1	TRBJ1-5	TRBD1	CSVQQGNQPQHF	TGCAGCGTTCAACAGGGGAATCAGCCCCAGCATTTT
many	TRBV29-1	TRBJ2-3	TRBD2	CSVEDRVAGGTQYF	TGCAGCGTTGAAGATCGGGTAGCGGGGGGGACGCAGTATTTT
.	TRBV3-1	TRBJ2-5	.	CASSQEGTRGETQYF	TGTGCCAGCAGCCAAGAGGGAACCCGTGGAGAGACCCAGTACTTC
many	TRBV6-1	TRBJ1-5	.	CASSEEVNQPQHF	TGTGCCAGCAGTGAAGAGGTCAATCAGCCCCAGCATTTT
.	TRBV19	TRBJ2-5	TRBD1	CASSIPGQGAIETQYF	TGTGCCAGTAGTATCCCGGGACAGGGAGCCATCGAGACCCAGTACTTC
.	TRBV6-5	TRBJ2-3	.	CASSYSGGQRAAPQYF	TGTGCCAGCAGTTACTCTGGGGGCCAAAGAGCTGCTCCGCAGTATTTT
many	TRBV2	TRBJ1-4	.	CASCWGANEKLFF	TGTGCCAGCTGTTGGGGAGCTAATGAAAAACTGTTTTTT
many	TRBV2	TRBJ1-1	.	CASGRDTEAFF	TGTGCCAGCGGCAGGGACACTGAAGCTTTCTTT
few	TRBV7-8	TRBJ2-7	.	CASSRGRAADEQYF	TGTGCCAGCTCGCGGGGCAGGGCAGCTGACGAGCAGTACTTC
.	TRBV4-2	TRBJ2-3	TRBD2	CASSPGGGQITDTQYF	TGTGCCAGCAGCCCCGGCGGGGGTCAGATTACAGATACGCAGTATTTT
many	TRBV11-2	TRBJ2-7	.	CAIKTVMGYEQYF	TGTGCCATCAAGACGGTGATGGGCTACGAGCAGTACTTC
many	TRBV28	TRBJ1-1	TRBD1	CASSPPSDRGRLDTEAFF	TGTGCCAGCAGTCCCCCCTCCGACAGGGGGCGGTTGGACACTGAAGCTTTCTTT
many	TRBV2	TRBJ1-2	.	CASSVDRTTYGYTF	TGTGCCAGCAGTGTTGACCGAACGACCTATGGCTACACCTTC
many	TRBV4-1	TRBJ2-1	.	CASSQDPSGLMSYNEQFF	TGCGCCAGCAGCCAAGATCCCTCAGGGCTGATGTCCTACAATGAGCAGTTCTTC